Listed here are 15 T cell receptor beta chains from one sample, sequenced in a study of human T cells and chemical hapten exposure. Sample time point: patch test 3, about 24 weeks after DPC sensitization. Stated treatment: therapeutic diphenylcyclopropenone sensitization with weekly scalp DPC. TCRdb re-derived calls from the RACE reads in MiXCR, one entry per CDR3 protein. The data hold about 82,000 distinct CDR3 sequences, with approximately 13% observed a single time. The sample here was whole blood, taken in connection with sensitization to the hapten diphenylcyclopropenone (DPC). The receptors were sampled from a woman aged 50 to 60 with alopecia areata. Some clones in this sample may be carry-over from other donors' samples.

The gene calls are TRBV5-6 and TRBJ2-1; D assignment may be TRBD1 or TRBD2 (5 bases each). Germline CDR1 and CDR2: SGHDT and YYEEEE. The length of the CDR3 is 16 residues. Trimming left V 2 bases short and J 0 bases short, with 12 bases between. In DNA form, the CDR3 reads TGTGCCAGCAGCTTCCGGGACCGAAGCTCCTACAATGAGCAGTTCTTC. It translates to CASSFRDRSSYNEQFF.

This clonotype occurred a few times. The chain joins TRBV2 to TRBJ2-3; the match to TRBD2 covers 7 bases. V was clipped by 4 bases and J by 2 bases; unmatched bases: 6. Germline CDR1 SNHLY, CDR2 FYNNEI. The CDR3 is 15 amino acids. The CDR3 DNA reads TGTGCCAGCAGTGTGGAGGCGGGAGACACAGATACGCAGTATTTT. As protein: CASSVEAGDTDTQYF. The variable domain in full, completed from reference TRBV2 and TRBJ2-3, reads EPEVTQTPSHQVTQMGQEVILRCVPISNHLYFYWYRQILGQKVEFLVSFYNNEISEKSEIFDDQFSVERPDGSNFTLKIRSTKLEDSAMYFCASSVEAGDTDTQYFGPGTRLTVL.

CDR3 sequence reads: CACRIPGTGYTEAFF. CDR3 coding DNA: TGTGCCTGTCGGATTCCCGGGACAGGGTATACTGAAGCTTTCTTT. The V and J genes are TRBV30 and TRBJ1-1, with 9 bases lining up with TRBD1. Germline V gene data show CDR1 as GTSNPN and CDR2 as SVGIG (reference sequence). This CDR3 contains 15 residues. J lost 5 bases, V lost 6 bases, and 13 bases had no gene match.

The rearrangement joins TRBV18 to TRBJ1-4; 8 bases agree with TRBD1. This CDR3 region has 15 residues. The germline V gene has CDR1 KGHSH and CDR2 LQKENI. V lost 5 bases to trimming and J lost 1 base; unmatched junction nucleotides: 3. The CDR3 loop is CASSGQGVTNEKLFF. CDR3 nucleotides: TGTGCCAGCTCAGGACAGGGCGTAACTAATGAAAAACTGTTTTTT.

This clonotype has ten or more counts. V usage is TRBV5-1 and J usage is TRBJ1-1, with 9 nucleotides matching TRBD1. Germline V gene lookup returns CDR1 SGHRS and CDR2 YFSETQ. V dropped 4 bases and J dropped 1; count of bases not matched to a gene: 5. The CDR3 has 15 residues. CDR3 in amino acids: CASSRGQGTNTEAFF. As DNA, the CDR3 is TGCGCCAGCAGCCGCGGACAGGGGACGAACACTGAAGCTTTCTTT.

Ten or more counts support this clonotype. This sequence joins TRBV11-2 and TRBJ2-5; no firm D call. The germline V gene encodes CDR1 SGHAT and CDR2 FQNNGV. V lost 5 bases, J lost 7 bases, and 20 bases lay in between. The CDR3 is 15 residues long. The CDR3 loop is CASSPVRGPDGTQYF. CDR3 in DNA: TGTGCCAGCAGCCCCGTGCGAGGCCCGGACGGGACCCAGTACTTC.

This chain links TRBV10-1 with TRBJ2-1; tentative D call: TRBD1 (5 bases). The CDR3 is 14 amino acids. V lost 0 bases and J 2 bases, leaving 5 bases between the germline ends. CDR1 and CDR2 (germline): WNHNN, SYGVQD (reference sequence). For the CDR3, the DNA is TGCGCCAGCAGTGAGTCGACAGCCTACAATGAGCAGTTCTTC. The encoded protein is CASSESTAYNEQFF.

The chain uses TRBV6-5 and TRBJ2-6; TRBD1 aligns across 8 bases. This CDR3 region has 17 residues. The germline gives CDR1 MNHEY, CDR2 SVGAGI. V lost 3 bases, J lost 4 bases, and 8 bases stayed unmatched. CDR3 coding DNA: TGTGCCAGCAGTTATTTCGGACAGGGTCGAGGGGCCAACGTCCTGACTTTC. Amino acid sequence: CASSYFGQGRGANVLTF.

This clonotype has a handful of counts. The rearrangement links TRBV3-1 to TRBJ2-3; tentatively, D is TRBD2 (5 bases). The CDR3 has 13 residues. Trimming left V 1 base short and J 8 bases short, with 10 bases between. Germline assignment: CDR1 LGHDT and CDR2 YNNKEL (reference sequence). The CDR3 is CASSQVPSGTQYF. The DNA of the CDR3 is TGTGCCAGCAGCCAAGTTCCGAGCGGTACGCAGTATTTT.

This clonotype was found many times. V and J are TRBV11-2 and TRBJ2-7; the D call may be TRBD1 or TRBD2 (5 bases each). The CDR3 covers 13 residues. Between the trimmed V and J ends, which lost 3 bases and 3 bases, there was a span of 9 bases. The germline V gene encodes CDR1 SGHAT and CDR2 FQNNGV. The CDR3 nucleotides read TGTGCCAGCAGCTTCGGGGCCGACTACGAGCAGTACTTC. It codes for CASSFGADYEQYF. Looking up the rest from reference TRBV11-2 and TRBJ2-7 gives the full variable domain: EAGVAQSPRYKIIEKRQSVAFWCNPISGHATLYWYQQILGQGPKLLIQFQNNGVVDDSQLPKDRFSAERLKGVDSTLKIQPAKLEDSAVYLCASSFGADYEQYFGPGTRLTVT.

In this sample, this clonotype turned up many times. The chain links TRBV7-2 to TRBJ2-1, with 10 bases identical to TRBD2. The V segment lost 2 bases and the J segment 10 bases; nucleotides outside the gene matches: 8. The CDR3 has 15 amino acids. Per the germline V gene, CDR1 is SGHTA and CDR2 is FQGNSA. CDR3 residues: CASSLSGRASNEQFF. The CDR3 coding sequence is TGTGCCAGCAGCTTAAGCGGGAGGGCCTCTAACGAGCAGTTCTTC.

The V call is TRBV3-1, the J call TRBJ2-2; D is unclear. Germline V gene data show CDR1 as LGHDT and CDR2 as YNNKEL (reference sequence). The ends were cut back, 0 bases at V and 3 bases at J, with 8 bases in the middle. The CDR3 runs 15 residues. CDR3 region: CASSQDTADTGELFF. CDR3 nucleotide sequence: TGTGCCAGCAGCCAAGACACCGCGGACACCGGGGAGCTGTTTTTT.

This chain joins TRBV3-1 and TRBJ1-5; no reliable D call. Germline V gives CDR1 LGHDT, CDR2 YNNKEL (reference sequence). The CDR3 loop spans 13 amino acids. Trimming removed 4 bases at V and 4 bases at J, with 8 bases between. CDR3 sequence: CASSLDKNQPQHF. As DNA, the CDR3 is TGTGCCAGCAGCCTTGACAAAAATCAGCCCCAGCATTTT.

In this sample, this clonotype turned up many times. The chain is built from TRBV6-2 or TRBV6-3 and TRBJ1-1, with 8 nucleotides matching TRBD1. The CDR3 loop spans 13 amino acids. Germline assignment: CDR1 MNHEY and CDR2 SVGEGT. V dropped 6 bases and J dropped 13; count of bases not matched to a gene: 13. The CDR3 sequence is CASSQTGVKNDFF. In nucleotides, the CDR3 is TGTGCCAGCAGCCAGACAGGGGTAAAGAATGATTTCTTT.

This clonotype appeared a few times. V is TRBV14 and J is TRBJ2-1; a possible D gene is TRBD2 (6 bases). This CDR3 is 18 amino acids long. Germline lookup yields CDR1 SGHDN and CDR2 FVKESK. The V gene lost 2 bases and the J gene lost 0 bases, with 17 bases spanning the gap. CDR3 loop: CASSQTRLEKSSYNEQFF. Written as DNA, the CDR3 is TGTGCCAGCAGCCAAACTCGACTAGAAAAGAGCTCCTACAATGAGCAGTTCTTC.